This TCR beta chain was sequenced for a study of memory CD4+ T cells and cytomegalovirus serostatus. The assay was immunoSEQ multiplex PCR, and TCRdb's table has in-frame clones only and misses some. The data show 75,000 to 90,000 clones, more than 70% seen once. The CDR3 has 16 amino acids. The germline gives CDR1 MGHRA, CDR2 YSYEKL. V shed 0 bases and J 6 bases; nucleotides not matched to a gene: 7. The sort gate was single viable CD3+CD4+CD8-CD45RO+ cells for memory CD4+ T cells. The rearrangement uses TRBV4-1 and TRBJ2-5, with 10 bases aligning to TRBD1. Material for sequencing was memory CD4+ T cells from blood. The receptor comes from an adult in good health and CMV-seronegative. Here the CDR3 reads CASSQDGTGETKTQYF. CDR3 in DNA: TGCGCCAGCAGCCAAGACGGGACAGGGGAGACGAAGACCCAGTACTTC.